This entry lists 17 T cell receptor beta chains sequenced from one sample in a study of T-cell reconstitution after alpha-beta-depleted transplantation in children. As it was prepared, the TCRbeta library received unique molecular identifiers. TCRdb used MiXCR to reprocess the PCR reads, holding one entry per CDR3 protein. Of fewer than 700,000 distinct CDR3 sequences listed, over 10% are singletons. The specimen was PBMCs, mostly from graft donor cells, collected 360 days after TCRalphabeta/CD19-depleted stem cell transplant. Receptors were obtained from a male patient aged 10-17 years who had a stem cell transplant for acute myeloid leukemia, so the T cells may come from the graft donor.

This clonotype was counted between two and nine times. The V call is TRBV12-3 or TRBV12-4, the J call TRBJ1-5, with D unclear. V was pared by 2 bases and J by 5 bases, with 4 bases between. This CDR3 is built from 12 residues. The CDR3 region is CASSLLDQPQHF. The CDR3 DNA reads TGTGCCAGCAGTTTACTGGATCAGCCCCAGCATTTT.

This chain joins TRBV20-1 and TRBJ2-1; TRBD2 matches at 10 bases. The J segment lost 7 bases and the V segment lost 5 bases, leaving 8 bases of the junction unmatched. Germline V CDR1 and CDR2: DFQATT, SNEGSKA (reference sequence). CDR3 length equals 14 residues. The CDR3 reads CSAPSGSVGNEQFF. DNA for the CDR3: TGCAGTGCTCCTAGCGGGAGTGTCGGTAATGAGCAGTTCTTC.

This clonotype turned up a few times. The rearrangement uses TRBV20-1 and TRBJ1-5; D is uncertain. The CDR3 sequence is 14 residues long. The V end was cut by 5 bases, the J end by 0 bases, with 11 bases between. The germline gives CDR1 DFQATT, CDR2 SNEGSKA (reference sequence). The CDR3 DNA reads as TGCAGTGCTCAGAGTGGGGTTAGCAATCAGCCCCAGCATTTT. This sequence encodes CSAQSGVSNQPQHF.

The sample holds a few counts of this clonotype. The V gene is TRBV11-1, the J gene TRBJ2-7; TRBD2 matches at 10 bases. The CDR3 contains 20 residues. V dropped 4 bases and J dropped 3; count of bases not matched to a gene: 21. Per germline, CDR1 SGHAT and CDR2 FQDESV (reference sequence). CDR3 amino acids: CASSSGQRPSMASGSYEQYF. CDR3 nucleotide sequence: TGTGCCAGCAGCTCGGGTCAAAGACCGTCAATGGCTAGCGGGAGCTACGAGCAGTACTTC. The full variable domain, in which reference TRBV11-1 and TRBJ2-7 provide the parts outside the CDR3, is EAEVAQSPRYKITEKSQAVAFWCDPISGHATLYWYRQILGQGPELLVQFQDESVVDDSQLPKDRFSAERLKGVDSTLKIQPAELGDSAMYLCASSSGQRPSMASGSYEQYFGPGTRLTVT.

This clonotype was counted a few times. The chain is built from TRBV6-5 and TRBJ2-3; D uncertain. CDR3 length: 16 amino acids. Trimming took off 2 bases at V and 0 bases at J, with 12 bases between the two ends. CDR1 and CDR2 from the germline V gene are MNHEY and SVGAGI. The chain's CDR3 is CASSYDVATSTDTQYF. The CDR3 bases are TGTGCCAGCAGTTACGATGTAGCAACTAGCACAGATACGCAGTATTTT.

The chain uses TRBV7-6 and TRBJ2-5, with TRBD1 matching over 10 bases. Germline assignment: CDR1 SGHVS and CDR2 FNYEAQ. The CDR3 has 16 amino acids. The V segment lost 3 bases and the J segment 4 bases; nucleotides outside the gene matches: 8. In DNA form, the CDR3 reads TGTGCCAGCAGCTTCCGACAGGGGGCACCGGCAGAGACCCAGTACTTC. Translation: CASSFRQGAPAETQYF. The whole variable domain, remainder taken from reference TRBV7-6 and TRBJ2-5, is GAGVSQSPRYKVTKRGQDVALRCDPISGHVSLYWYRQALGQGPEFLTYFNYEAQQDKSGLPNDRFSAERPEGSISTLTIQRTEQRDSAMYRCASSFRQGAPAETQYFGPGTRLLVL.

This chain's CDR3 is CSAIGAGELFF. CDR3 DNA: TGCAGTGCTATAGGGGCCGGGGAGCTGTTTTTT. The chain carries TRBV20-1 and TRBJ2-2, with a tentative D call TRBD1 (5 bases). CDR1 and CDR2 from the germline V gene are DFQATT and SNEGSKA (reference sequence). Trimming removed 4 bases from V and 6 bases from J, with 6 bases in between. The CDR3 is 11 amino acids.

The chain has TRBV28 and TRBJ2-7, with TRBD1 as a possible D gene (6 bases). Germline-derived CDR1 and CDR2 are MDHEN and SYDVKM. The CDR3 runs 16 residues. The V end was cut by 4 bases, the J end by 3 bases, with 19 bases between. The CDR3 nucleotides are TGTGCCAGCAGTTCAACTCACGGACAGTCAAACTACGAGCAGTACTTC. It yields the protein CASSSTHGQSNYEQYF.

This chain joins TRBV30 and TRBJ2-3; D gene uncertain. V lost 1 base, J lost 8 bases, and 13 bases lay in between. CDR1 is GTSNPN, CDR2 SVGIG, per germline (reference sequence). CDR3 size: 13 residues. In nucleotides, the CDR3 is TGTGCCTGGAGTGGACCGGGCGTCCTTACGCAGTATTTT. Protein sequence: CAWSGPGVLTQYF.

The chain carries TRBV12-3 or TRBV12-4 and TRBJ2-7; D may be TRBD1 (7 bases). Trimming took 2 bases from V and 0 from J, leaving 11 bases between them. The CDR3 length is 15 residues. The CDR3 spells CASSLRGTVSYEQYF. DNA for the CDR3: TGTGCCAGCAGTTTACGGGGGACAGTCTCCTACGAGCAGTACTTC.

This clonotype has only a few counts. The chain joins TRBV5-1 to TRBJ2-7; TRBD1 matches at 7 bases. Germline V lookup: CDR1 SGHRS, CDR2 YFSETQ. The V segment lost 4 bases and the J segment 2 bases; nucleotides outside the gene matches: 3. The CDR3 is 13 residues long. CDR3 sequence: CASSIGTAYEQYF. The CDR3 DNA sequence: TGCGCCAGCAGCATCGGGACAGCCTACGAGCAGTACTTC.

The V call is TRBV3-1, the J call TRBJ1-1, with D possibly matching TRBD1 (5 bases). The V gene's germline CDR1 is LGHDT and CDR2 YNNKEL (reference sequence). The CDR3 sequence is 15 residues long. Trimming shortened V by 3 bases and J by 1 base, and 12 bases separated the two germline ends. The CDR3 DNA sequence: TGTGCCAGCAGCCACCGTCGCAGGGCGAACACTGAAGCTTTCTTT. It yields the protein CASSHRRRANTEAFF.

This clonotype was detected many times. The chain joins TRBV29-1 to TRBJ2-7, with D unresolved. This CDR3 region has 15 residues. The germline gives CDR1 SQVTM, CDR2 ANQGSEA. The ends were cut back, 1 base at V and 2 bases at J, with 15 bases in the middle. The CDR3 nucleotides read TGCAGCGTTGAAGGGCGGACCGCAGGTACCTACGAGCAGTACTTC. Its protein is CSVEGRTAGTYEQYF.

The table lists this clonotype with many counts. The chain joins TRBV7-6 to TRBJ2-4; TRBD2 aligns across 9 bases. V shed 5 bases, J shed 2 bases, and the junction held 7 bases outside the gene matches. Germline V gives CDR1 SGHVS, CDR2 FNYEAQ. The CDR3 consists of 16 residues. CDR3 nucleotides: TGTGCCAGCAGCCTCGTAGCGGGAGAAACCAAAAACATTCAGTACTTC. Its protein is CASSLVAGETKNIQYF. The whole variable domain, filled in from reference TRBV7-6 and TRBJ2-4, reads GAGVSQSPRYKVTKRGQDVALRCDPISGHVSLYWYRQALGQGPEFLTYFNYEAQQDKSGLPNDRFSAERPEGSISTLTIQRTEQRDSAMYRCASSLVAGETKNIQYFGAGTRLSVL.

The chain employs TRBV27 and TRBJ2-7; TRBD2 agrees at 9 bases. The CDR3 is 15 amino acids. Per germline, CDR1 MNHEY and CDR2 SMNVEV (reference sequence). The J segment lost 3 bases and the V segment lost 6 bases, leaving 9 bases of the junction unmatched. The CDR3 nucleotides read TGTGCCAGCAGAACGCTCGGGACTAGCAACTACGAGCAGTACTTC. Its translation is CASRTLGTSNYEQYF.

Many counts were recorded for this clonotype. This sequence joins TRBV2 and TRBJ2-3, with 8 bases fitting TRBD1. Looked up from germline, CDR1 is SNHLY and CDR2 is FYNNEI. Trimming at V came to 2 bases and at J to 6 bases, leaving 7 bases not matched to a gene. CDR3 length: 15 amino acids. In DNA form, the CDR3 reads TGTGCCAGCAGTGAATACAGGGGACAGGTTGATACGCAGTATTTT. This encodes CASSEYRGQVDTQYF. Complete variable domain (other parts from reference TRBV2 and TRBJ2-3): EPEVTQTPSHQVTQMGQEVILRCVPISNHLYFYWYRQILGQKVEFLVSFYNNEISEKSEIFDDQFSVERPDGSNFTLKIRSTKLEDSAMYFCASSEYRGQVDTQYFGPGTRLTVL.

This rearrangement joins TRBV20-1 to TRBJ2-2, with D hard to call. V lost 0 bases and J 6 bases, leaving 8 bases between the germline ends. The germline gives CDR1 DFQATT, CDR2 SNEGSKA (reference sequence). The CDR3 has 13 amino acids. This CDR3 is CSARDLRAGELFF. The CDR3 region has the DNA TGCAGTGCTAGAGATCTAAGGGCCGGGGAGCTGTTTTTT.